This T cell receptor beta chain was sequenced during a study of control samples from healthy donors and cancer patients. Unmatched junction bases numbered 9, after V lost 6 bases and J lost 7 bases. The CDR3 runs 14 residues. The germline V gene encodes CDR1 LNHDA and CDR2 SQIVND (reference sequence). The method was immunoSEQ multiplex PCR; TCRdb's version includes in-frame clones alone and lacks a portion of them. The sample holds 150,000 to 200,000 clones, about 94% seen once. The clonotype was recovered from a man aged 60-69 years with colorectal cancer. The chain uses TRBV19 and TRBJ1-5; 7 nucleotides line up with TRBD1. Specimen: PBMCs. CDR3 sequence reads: CASRRTGLNQPQHF. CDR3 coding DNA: TGTGCCAGTAGGCGGACAGGTTTAAACCAGCCCCAGCATTTT.